The 5 T cell receptor beta chains presented below share a single source sample, sequenced in a study of T cells after yellow fever vaccination. One entry per CDR3 protein, called by TCRdb with MiXCR from the 5' RACE reads. The sample records just under 600,000 distinct CDR3 sequences, roughly 14% being singletons. The material sequenced was PBMCs, taken on the day of the yellow fever booster vaccination. These receptors were collected from a man aged 30 to 45 who received the YFV17D yellow fever vaccine.

The gene calls are TRBV3-1 and TRBJ2-7, with D perhaps TRBD1 or TRBD2 (5 bases each). CDR1 LGHDT and CDR2 YNNKEL come from the germline V gene (reference sequence). The V end lost 1 base, the J end lost 6 bases, and 7 bases lay between the germline ends. There are 12 residues in the CDR3. The CDR3 here is CASSQGGTEQYF. DNA of the CDR3: TGTGCCAGCAGCCAAGGGGGGACCGAGCAGTACTTC.

This chain links TRBV12-3 or TRBV12-4 with TRBJ2-5, with a weak D call TRBD2 (5 bases). This CDR3 comprises 15 residues. V gave up 2 bases and J gave up 5 bases, with 15 bases separating them. The CDR3: CASSLFSVRGETQYF. Here the CDR3 DNA reads TGTGCCAGCAGTTTATTTTCAGTTCGGGGTGAGACCCAGTACTTC.

The chain combines TRBV12-3 or TRBV12-4 with TRBJ2-1; unclear D gene. V was trimmed by 3 bases and J by 4 bases, leaving 7 bases between them. This CDR3 region has 13 residues. The CDR3 DNA sequence: TGTGCCAGCAGTTTCAGCGCTTACAATGAGCAGTTCTTC. Residues: CASSFSAYNEQFF.

The table lists this clonotype with a few counts. The chain joins TRBV11-2 to TRBJ2-3; D gene uncertain. The CDR3 extends over 15 amino acids. The germline gives CDR1 SGHAT, CDR2 FQNNGV. V shed 2 bases and J shed 5 bases, with 14 bases lying between them. The DNA for the CDR3 is TGTGCCAGCAGCTTACAAAGCTACCCTGAAGATACGCAGTATTTT. Encoded protein: CASSLQSYPEDTQYF.

The table lists this clonotype with a few counts. The chain couples TRBV7-2 to TRBJ2-3; tentative D call: TRBD2 (5 bases). CDR1 is SGHTA, CDR2 FQGNSA, per germline. CDR3 length equals 14 residues. V was trimmed by 5 bases and J by 0 bases, leaving 9 bases between them. DNA of the CDR3: TGTGCCAGCAGCCAGCAGCGGAGCACAGATACGCAGTATTTT. As protein: CASSQQRSTDTQYF.